This is a list of T cell receptor beta chains from one sample in a study of blood T cell repertoires in COVID-19. The method was immunoSEQ multiplex PCR; TCRdb's version includes in-frame clones alone and lacks a portion of them. The sample has fewer than 450,000 clones; 85% to 90% are singletons. The specimen was peripheral blood. The receptors derive from a woman aged 45 to 65 with COVID-19, enrolled during active disease. The CDR3 runs from the conserved cysteine through the conserved F or W. A D gene is named only where the DNA matches it firmly. Size values are once, few and many counts, or a class for expanded clones, and some rows have none.

D: -; size: once; J: TRBJ2-1; V: TRBV19; DNA: TGTGCCAGTAGTATTGGAGGGGGCCCCTACAATGAGCAGTTCTTC; CDR3: CASSIGGGPYNEQFF
D: -; size: -; J: TRBJ2-7; V: TRBV6-2/TRBV6-3; DNA: TGTGCCAGCAGTGGACAACAGGGAGATCAGTACTTC; CDR3: CASSGQQGDQYF
D: -; size: -; J: TRBJ1-1; V: TRBV15; DNA: TGTGCCACCAGCAGAGGAGAGAACACTGAAGCTTTCTTT; CDR3: CATSRGENTEAFF
D: TRBD1; size: -; J: TRBJ2-1; V: TRBV5-5; DNA: TGTGCCAGCAGCTTCTCGGGACAGGGGTGGAATGAGCAGTTCTTC; CDR3: CASSFSGQGWNEQFF
D: -; size: few; J: TRBJ2-2; V: TRBV19; DNA: TGTGCCAGTAGTCCTCGACTAATCGGGGAGCTGTTTTTT; CDR3: CASSPRLIGELFF
D: -; size: -; J: TRBJ1-6; V: TRBV21-1; DNA: TGTGCCAGCAGCAATTTGGACTCTAAGGATTCACCCCTCCACTTT; CDR3: CASSNLDSKDSPLHF
D: -; size: -; J: TRBJ2-2; V: TRBV27; DNA: TGTGCCAGCAGTTTCAATCGAGCTCCCACCGGGGAGCTGTTTTTT; CDR3: CASSFNRAPTGELFF
D: -; size: -; J: TRBJ2-7; V: TRBV18; DNA: TGTGCCAGCTCACCCCCCGAGGGTAGCGTTGCCTACGAGCAGTACTTC; CDR3: CASSPPEGSVAYEQYF
D: TRBD2; size: -; J: TRBJ2-1; V: TRBV27; DNA: TGTGCCAGCAGTCTTGGACTAGCGGGAGTGAATGAGCAGTTCTTC; CDR3: CASSLGLAGVNEQFF
D: TRBD1; size: few; J: TRBJ1-1; V: TRBV19; DNA: TGTGCCAGTAGTCCACAGGGGGGCACTGAAGCTTTCTTT; CDR3: CASSPQGGTEAFF
D: TRBD1; size: -; J: TRBJ1-1; V: TRBV6-4; DNA: TGTGCCAGCAGTGGCCAAGGGGGCAACACTGAAGCTTTCTTT; CDR3: CASSGQGGNTEAFF
D: -; size: -; J: TRBJ2-7; V: TRBV10-1; DNA: TGCGCCAGCAGTCCTGGACTGACCTACGAGCAGTACTTC; CDR3: CASSPGLTYEQYF
D: -; size: few; J: TRBJ2-1; V: TRBV30; DNA: TGTGCCTGGAGTGTAGGCGGGATAGCCAATGAGCAGTTCTTC; CDR3: CAWSVGGIANEQFF
D: -; size: once; J: TRBJ2-2; V: TRBV6-5; DNA: TGTGCCAGCAGAGCCGTGGTAGTAACGGGGGAGCTGTTTTTT; CDR3: CASRAVVVTGELFF
D: -; size: -; J: TRBJ2-7; V: TRBV21-1; DNA: TGTGCCAGCAGCAACTACAGGAGATTCTACGAGCAGTACTTC; CDR3: CASSNYRRFYEQYF
D: TRBD2; size: many; J: TRBJ2-5; V: TRBV7-9; DNA: TGTGCCGCAATCACCGGGACTAGCGACCAAGAGACCCAGTACTTC; CDR3: CAAITGTSDQETQYF
D: -; size: -; J: TRBJ1-2; V: TRBV6-4; DNA: TGTGCCAGCAGTGGGGGGGACGCCGGCTATGGCTACACCTTC; CDR3: CASSGGDAGYGYTF
D: -; size: -; J: TRBJ1-5; V: TRBV11-2; DNA: TGTGCCAGCAGCCCCGGGGATGAGGGCCGCAATCAGCCCCAGCATTTT; CDR3: CASSPGDEGRNQPQHF
D: TRBD2; size: -; J: TRBJ2-7; V: TRBV5-5; DNA: TGTGCCAGCAGCTTAAGAACTAGCGGGGCCTACGAGCAGTACTTC; CDR3: CASSLRTSGAYEQYF
D: -; size: -; J: TRBJ2-7; V: TRBV5-1; DNA: TGCGCCAGCAGCTCCCACCAGACAGATACGAGTCAGTACTTC; CDR3: CASSSHQTDTSQYF
D: -; size: -; J: TRBJ1-1; V: TRBV7-9; DNA: TGTGCCAGCAGCACAGTGAACACTGAAGCTTTCTTT; CDR3: CASSTVNTEAFF
D: TRBD2; size: once; J: TRBJ2-3; V: TRBV5-8; DNA: TGTGCCAGCAGCTTTCCCGGACTAGCGGGAGGGTCCGACCACACAGATACGCAGTATTTT; CDR3: CASSFPGLAGGSDHTDTQYF
D: TRBD2; size: -; J: TRBJ2-7; V: TRBV5-1; DNA: TGCGCCAGCAGCGTTTCTAGCGGGGGAACCTACGAGCAGTACTTC; CDR3: CASSVSSGGTYEQYF
D: TRBD1; size: -; J: TRBJ1-2; V: TRBV7-9; DNA: TGTGCCAGCAGCCCGGGACAGGGAAGGATGTCGGGCTACACCTTC; CDR3: CASSPGQGRMSGYTF
D: -; size: few; J: TRBJ1-5; V: TRBV19; DNA: TGTGCCAGTAGTATTGGTCAGGGGCCCAATCAGCCCCAGCATTTT; CDR3: CASSIGQGPNQPQHF
D: -; size: -; J: TRBJ2-7; V: TRBV18; DNA: TGTGCCAGCTCACCATCCGGGACAATGTACGAGCAGTACTTC; CDR3: CASSPSGTMYEQYF
D: TRBD1; size: -; J: TRBJ1-5; V: TRBV10-3; DNA: TGTGCCACCTCGGGACAGGGGATCAATCAGCCCCAGCATTTT; CDR3: CATSGQGINQPQHF
D: TRBD2; size: -; J: TRBJ2-3; V: TRBV3-1/TRBV3-2; DNA: TGTGCCAGCAGCCCCCGGACTAGCGGGAGGGCCGGAGCAGATACGCAGTATTTT; CDR3: CASSPRTSGRAGADTQYF
D: TRBD2; size: once; J: TRBJ2-3; V: TRBV25-1; DNA: TGTGCCAGCAGTGAAGTGCGGGGGAGGACAGATACGCAGTATTTT; CDR3: CASSEVRGRTDTQYF
D: -; size: -; J: TRBJ2-2; V: TRBV25-1; DNA: TGTGCCAGCAGTGAATGGGCGGGGGCGATGTCCGGGGAGCTGTTTTTT; CDR3: CASSEWAGAMSGELFF
D: -; size: -; J: TRBJ2-7; V: TRBV3-1/TRBV3-2; DNA: TGTGCCAGCAGCCAAGCATACGAGCAGTACTTC; CDR3: CASSQAYEQYF
D: -; size: -; J: TRBJ1-5; V: TRBV6-5; DNA: TGTGCCAGCAGTTACTCAGGGGGAAATCAGCCCCAGCATTTT; CDR3: CASSYSGGNQPQHF
D: -; size: once; J: TRBJ2-1; V: TRBV5-8; DNA: TGTGCCAGCAGCCCCCTAGTTCTGCGGCAGTTCTTC; CDR3: CASSPLVLRQFF
D: -; size: once; J: TRBJ1-1; V: TRBV7-9; DNA: TGTGCCAGCAGCTTAGCCAATCTGGGGCAGCTGAAAGCTTTCTTT; CDR3: CASSLANLGQLKAFF
D: -; size: -; J: TRBJ2-2; V: TRBV29-1; DNA: TGCAGCTCAGGGGATTACACCGGGGAGCTGTTTTTT; CDR3: CSSGDYTGELFF
D: TRBD1; size: once; J: TRBJ2-4; V: TRBV4-2; DNA: TGTGCCAGCAGCCTGACCGACAGGGGTATGGCCAAAAACATTCAGTACTTC; CDR3: CASSLTDRGMAKNIQYF
D: TRBD1; size: -; J: TRBJ2-5; V: TRBV19; DNA: TGTGCCAGTAGAGACACAGGGGGAGGAGAGACCCAGTACTTC; CDR3: CASRDTGGGETQYF
D: -; size: -; J: TRBJ2-6; V: TRBV13; DNA: TGTGCCAGCAGCTTAGGCCTCGGGGGCTCTGGGGCCAACGTCCTGACTTTC; CDR3: CASSLGLGGSGANVLTF
D: -; size: -; J: TRBJ2-7; V: TRBV29-1; DNA: TGCAGCGTCGGGGACTACGAGCAGTACTTC; CDR3: CSVGDYEQYF
D: TRBD2; size: -; J: TRBJ2-1; V: TRBV30; DNA: TGTGCCTGGAGTGGTCAACTAGCGGGAGGGAATGAGCAGTTCTTC; CDR3: CAWSGQLAGGNEQFF
D: TRBD1; size: -; J: TRBJ1-4; V: TRBV2; DNA: TGTGCCAGCACGGTGACAGGGCGGAAACTGTTTTTT; CDR3: CASTVTGRKLFF
D: -; size: -; J: TRBJ1-2; V: TRBV29-1; DNA: TGCAGCGTTGCCGGTGGCTACACCTTC; CDR3: CSVAGGYTF
D: TRBD2; size: -; J: TRBJ2-7; V: TRBV5-4; DNA: TGTGCCAGCAGCTTGGGGCTAGCGGGAGGAGTCGAGCAGTACTTC; CDR3: CASSLGLAGGVEQYF
D: -; size: once; J: TRBJ2-3; V: TRBV6-5; DNA: TGTGCCAGCAGTTACCTTGGCAGAAGCACAGATACGCAGTATTTT; CDR3: CASSYLGRSTDTQYF
D: TRBD2; size: -; J: TRBJ2-7; V: TRBV10-1; DNA: TGCGCCAGCAGTGAGTCGATCGGGAGGGCCTGGGAGCAGTACTTC; CDR3: CASSESIGRAWEQYF
D: TRBD2; size: -; J: TRBJ2-7; V: TRBV11-3; DNA: TGTGCCAGCAGCCACCACACTAGCGGGACTACCTACGAGCAGTACTTC; CDR3: CASSHHTSGTTYEQYF
D: TRBD2; size: once; J: TRBJ2-1; V: TRBV3-1/TRBV3-2; DNA: TGTGCCAGCAGCCCTACTAGCGGGAGGGCAGGTGAGCAGTTCTTC; CDR3: CASSPTSGRAGEQFF
D: -; size: once; J: TRBJ1-3; V: TRBV5-8; DNA: TGTGCCAGCAGCTTCCAGGGATCGGGAAACACCATATATTTT; CDR3: CASSFQGSGNTIYF
D: TRBD2; size: -; J: TRBJ2-1; V: TRBV5-4; DNA: TGTGCCAGCAGCTCGGGGCCCCGACTAGCGGGAGACAATGAGCAGTTCTTC; CDR3: CASSSGPRLAGDNEQFF
D: -; size: -; J: TRBJ1-2; V: TRBV3-1/TRBV3-2; DNA: TGTGCCAGCAGCCAAGTCAGGGTCGGGGGCTACACCTTC; CDR3: CASSQVRVGGYTF
D: TRBD1; size: -; J: TRBJ2-7; V: TRBV18; DNA: TGTGCCAGCTCACCAGGAGGCCGCCAAACAGGGGGGTCCGCCTACGAGCAGTACTTC; CDR3: CASSPGGRQTGGSAYEQYF
D: TRBD1; size: once; J: TRBJ2-7; V: TRBV14; DNA: TGTGCCAGCAGCGGGACAGCCGTTTCCTACGAGCAGTACTTC; CDR3: CASSGTAVSYEQYF
D: -; size: once; J: TRBJ1-2; V: TRBV15; DNA: TGTGCCACCAGCAGAGTCAGGATATATGGCTACACCTTC; CDR3: CATSRVRIYGYTF
D: -; size: -; J: TRBJ2-2; V: TRBV29-1; DNA: TGCAGCGTTGGGGGGGTAGCGAACACCGGGGAGCTGTTTTTT; CDR3: CSVGGVANTGELFF